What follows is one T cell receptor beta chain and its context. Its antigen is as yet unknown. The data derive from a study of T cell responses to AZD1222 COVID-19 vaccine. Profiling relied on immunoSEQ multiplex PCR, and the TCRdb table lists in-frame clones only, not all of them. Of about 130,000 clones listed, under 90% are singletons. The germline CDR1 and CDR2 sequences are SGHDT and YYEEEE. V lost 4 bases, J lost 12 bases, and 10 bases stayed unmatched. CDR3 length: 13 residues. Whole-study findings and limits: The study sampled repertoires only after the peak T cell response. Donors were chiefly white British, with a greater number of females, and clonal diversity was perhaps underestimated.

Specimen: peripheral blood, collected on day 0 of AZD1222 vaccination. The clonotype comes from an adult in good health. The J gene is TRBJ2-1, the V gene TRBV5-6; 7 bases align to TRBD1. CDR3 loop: CASSRDSPWLQFF. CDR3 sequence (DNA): TGTGCCAGCAGCCGGGACAGCCCATGGTTGCAGTTCTTC.